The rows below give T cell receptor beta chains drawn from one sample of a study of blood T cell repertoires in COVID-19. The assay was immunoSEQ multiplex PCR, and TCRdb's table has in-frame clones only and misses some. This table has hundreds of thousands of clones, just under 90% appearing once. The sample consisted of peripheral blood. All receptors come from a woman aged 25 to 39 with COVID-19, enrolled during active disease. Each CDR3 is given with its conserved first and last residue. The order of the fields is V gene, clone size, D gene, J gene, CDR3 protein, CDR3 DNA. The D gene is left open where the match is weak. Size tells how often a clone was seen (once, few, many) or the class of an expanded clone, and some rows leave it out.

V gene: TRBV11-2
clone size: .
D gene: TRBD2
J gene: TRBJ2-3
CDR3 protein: CASSPQRGSTDTQYF
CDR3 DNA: TGTGCCAGCAGCCCCCAGCGGGGGAGCACAGATACGCAGTATTTT

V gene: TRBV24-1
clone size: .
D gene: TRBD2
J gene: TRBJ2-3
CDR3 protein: CATSDTTGLAGTDTQYF
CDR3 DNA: TGTGCCACCAGTGATACTACGGGACTAGCGGGCACAGATACGCAGTATTTT

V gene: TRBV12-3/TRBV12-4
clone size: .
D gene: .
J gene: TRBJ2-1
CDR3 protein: CASRTSYNEQFF
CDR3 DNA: TGTGCCAGCAGAACAAGCTACAATGAGCAGTTCTTC

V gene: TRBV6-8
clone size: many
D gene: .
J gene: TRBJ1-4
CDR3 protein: CASTLSTAEHNEKLFF
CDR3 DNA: TGTGCCAGCACGCTCTCGACGGCGGAACATAATGAAAAACTGTTTTTT

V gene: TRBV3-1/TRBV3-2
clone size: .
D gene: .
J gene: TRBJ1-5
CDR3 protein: CASSFQSGQPQHF
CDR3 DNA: TGTGCCAGCAGTTTCCAATCGGGGCAGCCCCAGCATTTT

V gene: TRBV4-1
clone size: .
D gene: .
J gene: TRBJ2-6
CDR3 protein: CASSQGGESQSGANVLTF
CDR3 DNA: TGCGCCAGCAGCCAAGGGGGGGAGTCCCAGTCTGGGGCCAACGTCCTGACTTTC

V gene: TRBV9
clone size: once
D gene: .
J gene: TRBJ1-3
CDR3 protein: CASSPDQQGFLNTIYF
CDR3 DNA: TGTGCCAGCAGCCCCGACCAGCAGGGATTTTTAAACACCATATATTTT

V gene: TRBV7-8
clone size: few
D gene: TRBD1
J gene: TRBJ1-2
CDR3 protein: CASSSEQGWSGYTF
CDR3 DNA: TGTGCCAGCAGCTCGGAACAGGGGTGGAGCGGCTACACCTTC

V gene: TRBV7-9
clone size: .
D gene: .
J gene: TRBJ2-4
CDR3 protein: CASSSGGGSKNIQYF
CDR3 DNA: TGTGCCAGCAGCTCAGGGGGAGGATCCAAAAACATTCAGTACTTC

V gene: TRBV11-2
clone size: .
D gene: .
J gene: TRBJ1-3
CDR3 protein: CASSLDLASGNTIYF
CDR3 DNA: TGTGCCAGCAGCTTAGATTTAGCCTCTGGAAACACCATATATTTT

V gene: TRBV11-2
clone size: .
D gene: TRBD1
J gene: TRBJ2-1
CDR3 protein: CASSTRAGGIEQFF
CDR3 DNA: TGTGCCAGCAGCACGCGCGCAGGGGGCATTGAGCAGTTCTTC

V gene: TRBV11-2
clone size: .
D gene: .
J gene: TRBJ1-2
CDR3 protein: CASSSFQGRIRGGYTF
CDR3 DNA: TGTGCCAGCAGTTCATTCCAGGGGCGGATCAGAGGAGGCTACACCTTC

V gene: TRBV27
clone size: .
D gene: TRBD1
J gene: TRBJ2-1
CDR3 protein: CASSLGQGYNEQFF
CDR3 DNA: TGTGCCAGCAGTTTAGGACAGGGCTACAATGAGCAGTTCTTC

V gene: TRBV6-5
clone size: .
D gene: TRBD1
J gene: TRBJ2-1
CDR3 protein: CASSYSRQGIYNEQFF
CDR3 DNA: TGTGCCAGCAGTTACTCGAGACAGGGGATCTACAATGAGCAGTTCTTC

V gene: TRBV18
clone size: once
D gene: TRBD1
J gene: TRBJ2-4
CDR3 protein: CASSRGTGGRRNIQYF
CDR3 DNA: TGTGCCAGCTCACGAGGAACAGGGGGCCGGAGAAACATTCAGTACTTC

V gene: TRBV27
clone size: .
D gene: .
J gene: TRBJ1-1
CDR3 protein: CASSTAVGTEAFF
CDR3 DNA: TGTGCCAGCAGTACAGCCGTGGGCACTGAAGCTTTCTTT

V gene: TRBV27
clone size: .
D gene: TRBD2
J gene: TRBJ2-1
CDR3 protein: CASNQLAGEGNEQFF
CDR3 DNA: TGTGCCAGCAATCAACTAGCGGGGGAGGGGAATGAGCAGTTCTTC

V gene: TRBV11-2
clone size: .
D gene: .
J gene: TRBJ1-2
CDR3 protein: CASSSAPTVNYGYTF
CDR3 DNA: TGTGCCAGCAGCTCCGCCCCGACAGTGAACTATGGCTACACCTTC

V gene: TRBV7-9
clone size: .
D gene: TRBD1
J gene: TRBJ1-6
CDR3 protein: CASSPSGTDRSPLHF
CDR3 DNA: TGTGCCAGCAGCCCTAGCGGGACAGACCGCTCACCCCTCCACTTT

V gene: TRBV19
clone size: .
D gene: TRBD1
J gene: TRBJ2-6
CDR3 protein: CASRGQGLSGANVLTF
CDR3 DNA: TGTGCCAGTAGGGGACAGGGCCTCTCTGGGGCCAACGTCCTGACTTTC

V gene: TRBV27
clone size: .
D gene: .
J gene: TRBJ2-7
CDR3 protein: CASATSGEQYF
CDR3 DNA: TGTGCCAGCGCGACCTCGGGGGAGCAGTACTTC

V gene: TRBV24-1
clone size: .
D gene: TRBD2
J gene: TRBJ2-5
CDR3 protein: CATSDRERGVQETQYF
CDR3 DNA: TGTGCCACCAGTGATCGCGAGCGGGGCGTCCAAGAGACCCAGTACTTC

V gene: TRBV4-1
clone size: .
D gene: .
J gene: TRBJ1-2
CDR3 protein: CASSQDLLGVDGYTF
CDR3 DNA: TGCGCCAGCAGCCAAGATCTGTTAGGGGTGGATGGCTACACCTTC

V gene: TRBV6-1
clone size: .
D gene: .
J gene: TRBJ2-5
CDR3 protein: CARQEPRPQYF
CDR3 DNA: TGTGCCCGACAGGAACCTAGACCCCAGTACTTC

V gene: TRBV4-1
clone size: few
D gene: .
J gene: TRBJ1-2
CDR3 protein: CASSPLISGYGYTF
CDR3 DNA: TGCGCCAGCAGTCCCCTAATTTCGGGGTATGGCTACACCTTC

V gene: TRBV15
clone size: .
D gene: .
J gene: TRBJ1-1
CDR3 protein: CATSRDPGPAEAFF
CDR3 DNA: TGTGCCACCAGCAGAGATCCAGGGCCCGCTGAAGCTTTCTTT

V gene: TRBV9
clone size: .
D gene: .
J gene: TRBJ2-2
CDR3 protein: CASSAAPAGELFF
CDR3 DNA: TGTGCCAGCAGCGCCGCCCCAGCGGGGGAGCTGTTTTTT

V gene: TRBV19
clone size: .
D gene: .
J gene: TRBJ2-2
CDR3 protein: CASSIYGADTGELFF
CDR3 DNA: TGTGCCAGTAGTATTTATGGGGCAGACACCGGGGAGCTGTTTTTT

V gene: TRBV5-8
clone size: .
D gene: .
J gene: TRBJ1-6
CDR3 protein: CASSLRGGSYNSPLHF
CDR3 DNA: TGTGCCAGCAGCTTGCGGGGGGGCTCCTATAATTCACCCCTCCACTTT

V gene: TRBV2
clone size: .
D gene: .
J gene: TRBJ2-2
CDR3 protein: CASRGTALNTGELFF
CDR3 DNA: TGTGCCAGCAGGGGCACAGCTTTAAACACCGGGGAGCTGTTTTTT

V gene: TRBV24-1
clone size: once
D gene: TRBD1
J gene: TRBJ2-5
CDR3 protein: CATSDNAGGSKSTQYF
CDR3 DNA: TGTGCCACCAGTGATAACGCAGGGGGCTCTAAAAGCACCCAGTACTTC

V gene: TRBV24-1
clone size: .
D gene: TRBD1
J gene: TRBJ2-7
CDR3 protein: CATSAPSQDRGGLYEQYF
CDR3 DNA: TGTGCCACCAGTGCCCCTTCACAGGACAGGGGGGGATTATACGAGCAGTACTTC

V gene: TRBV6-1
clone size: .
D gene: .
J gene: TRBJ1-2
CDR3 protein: CASSEVRENYGYTF
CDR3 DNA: TGTGCCAGCAGTGAAGTACGGGAGAACTATGGCTACACCTTC

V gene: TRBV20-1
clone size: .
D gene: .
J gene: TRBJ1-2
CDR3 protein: CSARGDYGYTF
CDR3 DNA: TGCAGTGCCCGCGGGGACTATGGCTACACCTTC

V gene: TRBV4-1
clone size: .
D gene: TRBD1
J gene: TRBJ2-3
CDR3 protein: CASSPRPPQGASTDTQYF
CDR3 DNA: TGCGCCAGCAGCCCTAGACCCCCCCAGGGGGCCAGCACAGATACGCAGTATTTT

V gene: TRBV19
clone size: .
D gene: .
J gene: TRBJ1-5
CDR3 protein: CASSMSIRGRNQPQHF
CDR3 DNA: TGTGCCAGTAGTATGAGTATCAGGGGTCGCAATCAGCCCCAGCATTTT

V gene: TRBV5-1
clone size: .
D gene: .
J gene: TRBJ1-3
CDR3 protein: CASRLDSSLSGNTIYF
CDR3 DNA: TGCGCCAGCAGGTTGGACTCAAGCCTCTCTGGAAACACCATATATTTT

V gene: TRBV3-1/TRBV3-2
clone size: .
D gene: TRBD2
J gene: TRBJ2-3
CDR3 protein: CASSQVPPKRGTDTQYF
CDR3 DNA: TGTGCCAGCAGCCAAGTACCCCCGAAGCGGGGGACAGATACGCAGTATTTT

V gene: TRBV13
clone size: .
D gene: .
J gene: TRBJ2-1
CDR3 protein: CASSLTKTGPYNEQFF
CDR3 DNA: TGTGCCAGCAGCTTAACTAAAACAGGGCCCTACAATGAGCAGTTCTTC

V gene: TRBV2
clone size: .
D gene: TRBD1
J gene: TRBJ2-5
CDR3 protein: CASSRDREETQYF
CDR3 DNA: TGTGCCAGCAGTAGGGACAGGGAAGAGACCCAGTACTTC

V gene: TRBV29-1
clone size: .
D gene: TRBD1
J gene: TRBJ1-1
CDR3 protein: CSVRTGGGTEAFF
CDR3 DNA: TGCAGCGTCCGAACAGGGGGCGGTACTGAAGCTTTCTTT

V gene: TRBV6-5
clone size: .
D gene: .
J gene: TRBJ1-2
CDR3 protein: CASTSGVKGYTF
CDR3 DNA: TGTGCCAGCACCTCAGGGGTTAAAGGCTACACCTTC

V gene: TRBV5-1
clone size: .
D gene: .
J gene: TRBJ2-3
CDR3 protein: CASSLDFLGTDTQYF
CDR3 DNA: TGCGCCAGCAGCCTGGACTTCCTTGGCACAGATACGCAGTATTTT

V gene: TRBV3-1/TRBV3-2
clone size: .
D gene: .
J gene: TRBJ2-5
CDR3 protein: CASSPDTVRETQYF
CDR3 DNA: TGTGCCAGCAGCCCTGATACGGTCAGGGAGACCCAGTACTTC

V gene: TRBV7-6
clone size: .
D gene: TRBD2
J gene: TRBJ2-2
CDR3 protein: CASSARLAGKTGELFF
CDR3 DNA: TGTGCCAGCAGCGCCCGACTAGCGGGGAAGACCGGGGAGCTGTTTTTT

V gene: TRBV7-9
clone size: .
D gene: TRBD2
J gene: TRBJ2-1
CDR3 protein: CASSSRRLAGDNEQFF
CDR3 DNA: TGTGCCAGCAGCTCCAGAAGACTAGCGGGGGACAATGAGCAGTTCTTC

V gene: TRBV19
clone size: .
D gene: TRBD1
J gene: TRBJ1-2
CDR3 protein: CASSSGTGDGYTF
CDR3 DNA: TGTGCCAGTAGTTCGGGGACAGGGGATGGCTACACCTTC

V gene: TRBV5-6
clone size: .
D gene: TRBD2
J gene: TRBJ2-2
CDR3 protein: CASSLAFSGGSLTGELFF
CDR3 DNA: TGTGCCAGCAGCTTGGCTTTTAGCGGGGGGTCCCTCACCGGGGAGCTGTTTTTT

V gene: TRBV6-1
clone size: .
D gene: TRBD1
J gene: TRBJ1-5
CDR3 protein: CASSEARIRGLDQPQHF
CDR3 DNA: TGTGCCAGCAGTGAAGCGCGAATCAGGGGGCTCGATCAGCCCCAGCATTTT